This T cell receptor (beta chain) is from a study of response to subunit inactivated influenza vaccine. Whole-study results and caveats: A suggestion made by the authors is that each seasonal influenza vaccination recruits few new T cells.

As regards this clonotype: No antigen is known for it.

TCRdb re-derived calls from the RT-PCR reads in MiXCR, one entry per CDR3 protein. The repertoire holds 650,000 or so distinct CDR3 sequences, with 13% to 15% as singletons. The TCR comes from a man aged 50 to 59 who received an inactivated influenza vaccine. The sample in question was PBMCs from blood, obtained about 14 days before vaccination.

The CDR3 reads CASRGGGEYEQYF. In DNA form, the CDR3 reads TGTGCCAGCAGGGGCGGGGGGGAATACGAGCAGTACTTC. The V and J genes are TRBV7-2 and TRBJ2-7; 9 bases are shared with TRBD2. Unmatched junction bases numbered 4, after V lost 6 bases and J lost 4 bases. The CDR3 extends over 13 amino acids. The germline V gene has CDR1 SGHTA and CDR2 FQGNSA. Full variable domain (remainder filled in from reference TRBV7-2 and TRBJ2-7): GAGVSQSPSNKVTEKGKDVELRCDPISGHTALYWYRQSLGQGLEFLIYFQGNSAPDKSGLPSDRFSAERTGGSVSTLTIQRTQQEDSAVYLCASRGGGEYEQYFGPGTRLTVT.